This T cell receptor beta chain emerged from a study of cytomegalovirus exposure and HLA in healthy donors. Points from the study as a whole: Most TCR sequences showed up rarely, but some public TCRs showed up in many donors.

The V gene's germline CDR1 is SGHTA and CDR2 FQGNSA. Trimming left V 2 bases short and J 4 bases short, with 15 bases between. This CDR3 is built from 16 residues. Note on this clone: Its target is not known.

TCRdb's copy holds only in-frame clones and misses some; the assay was immunoSEQ multiplex PCR. The data contain about 160,000 clones, roughly 90% of them singletons. The sequenced material came from PBMCs. This TCR was sampled from a woman in her late teens or twenties in good health and CMV-seropositive. J is TRBJ2-1 and V is TRBV7-2, with a tentative D call TRBD2 (6 bases). Here the CDR3 reads CASSLWDSAQYNEQFF. DNA of the CDR3: TGTGCCAGCAGCTTATGGGACTCCGCCCAATACAATGAGCAGTTCTTC.